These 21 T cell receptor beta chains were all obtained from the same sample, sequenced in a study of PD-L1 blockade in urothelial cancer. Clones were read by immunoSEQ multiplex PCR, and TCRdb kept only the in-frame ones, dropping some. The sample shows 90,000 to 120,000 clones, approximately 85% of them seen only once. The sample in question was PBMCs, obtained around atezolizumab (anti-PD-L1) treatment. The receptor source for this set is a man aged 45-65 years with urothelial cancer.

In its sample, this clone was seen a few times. The CDR3 spells CASSYSGAGSPLHF. DNA for the CDR3: TGTGCCAGCAGTTACTCAGGGGCCGGTTCACCCCTCCACTTT. This chain connects TRBV6-5 to TRBJ1-6; TRBD1 is a possible D gene (5 bases). The CDR3 has 14 amino acids. Trimming took off 0 bases at V and 9 bases at J, with 9 bases between the two ends. Germline CDR1 reads MNHEY; CDR2 reads SVGAGI.

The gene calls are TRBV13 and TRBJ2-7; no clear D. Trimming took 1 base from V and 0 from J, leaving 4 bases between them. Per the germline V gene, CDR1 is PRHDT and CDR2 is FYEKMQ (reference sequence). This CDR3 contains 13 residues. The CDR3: CASSLAGSYEQYF. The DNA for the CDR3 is TGTGCCAGCAGCTTAGCCGGCTCCTACGAGCAGTACTTC.

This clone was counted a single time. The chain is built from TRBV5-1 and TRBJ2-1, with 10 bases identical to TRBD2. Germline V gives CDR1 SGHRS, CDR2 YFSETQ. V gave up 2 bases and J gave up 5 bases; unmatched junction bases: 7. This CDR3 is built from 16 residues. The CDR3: CASSFQLAGPDNEQFF. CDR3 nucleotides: TGCGCCAGCAGCTTCCAACTAGCGGGGCCCGACAATGAGCAGTTCTTC.

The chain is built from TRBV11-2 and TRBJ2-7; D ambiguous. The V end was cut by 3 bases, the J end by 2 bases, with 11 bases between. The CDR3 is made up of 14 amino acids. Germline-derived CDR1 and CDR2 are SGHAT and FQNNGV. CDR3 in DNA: TGTGCCAGCAGCTTCGACTTCGCCACCTACGAGCAGTACTTC. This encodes CASSFDFATYEQYF.

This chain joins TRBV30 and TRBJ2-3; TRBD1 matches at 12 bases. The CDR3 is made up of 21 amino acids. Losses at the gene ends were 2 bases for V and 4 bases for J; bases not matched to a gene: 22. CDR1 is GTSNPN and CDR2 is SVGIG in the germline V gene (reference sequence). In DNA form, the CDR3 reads TGTGCCTGGAGTTTCTTTATGGGACAGGGGGCTTGGCGGGCCCAGGCAGATACGCAGTATTTT. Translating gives CAWSFFMGQGAWRAQADTQYF.

In DNA, the CDR3 is TGCGCCAGCAGCTTGGTGGCGGGCACAGATACGCAGTATTTT. The encoded protein is CASSLVAGTDTQYF. The genes are TRBV5-1 and TRBJ2-3; the D is unclear. Germline V gene sequence: CDR1 SGHRS, CDR2 YFSETQ. This CDR3 has 14 amino acids. Trimming removed 0 bases from V and 1 base from J, with 6 bases in between.

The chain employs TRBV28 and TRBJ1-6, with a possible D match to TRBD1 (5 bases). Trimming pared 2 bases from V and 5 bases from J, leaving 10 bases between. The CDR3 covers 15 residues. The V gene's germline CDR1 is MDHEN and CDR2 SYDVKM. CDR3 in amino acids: CASSLRAGNNSPLHF. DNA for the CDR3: TGTGCCAGCAGTTTAAGGGCAGGGAATAATTCACCCCTCCACTTT.

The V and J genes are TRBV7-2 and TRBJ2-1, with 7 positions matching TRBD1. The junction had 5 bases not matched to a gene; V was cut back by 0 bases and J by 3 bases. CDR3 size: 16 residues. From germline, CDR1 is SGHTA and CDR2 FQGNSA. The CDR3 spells CASSLAGQSLYNEQFF. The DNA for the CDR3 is TGTGCCAGCAGCTTAGCGGGACAGTCCCTCTACAATGAGCAGTTCTTC.

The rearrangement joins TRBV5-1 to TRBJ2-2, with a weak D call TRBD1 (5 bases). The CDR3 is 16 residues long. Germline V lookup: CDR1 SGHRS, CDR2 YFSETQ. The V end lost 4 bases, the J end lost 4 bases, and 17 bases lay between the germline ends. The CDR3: CASSVNQGRGTGELFF. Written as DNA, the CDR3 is TGCGCCAGCAGCGTGAACCAGGGCCGTGGCACCGGGGAGCTGTTTTTT.

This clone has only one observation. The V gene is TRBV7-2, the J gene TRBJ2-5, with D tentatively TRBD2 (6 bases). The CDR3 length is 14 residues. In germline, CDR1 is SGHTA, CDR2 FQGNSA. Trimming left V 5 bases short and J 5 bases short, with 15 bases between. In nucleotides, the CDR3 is TGTGCCAGCAGCAGCCGGGGGTCCGGGGAGACCCAGTACTTC. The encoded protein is CASSSRGSGETQYF. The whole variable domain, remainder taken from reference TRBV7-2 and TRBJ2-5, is GAGVSQSPSNKVTEKGKDVELRCDPISGHTALYWYRQSLGQGLEFLIYFQGNSAPDKSGLPSDRFSAERTGGSVSTLTIQRTQQEDSAVYLCASSSRGSGETQYFGPGTRLLVL.

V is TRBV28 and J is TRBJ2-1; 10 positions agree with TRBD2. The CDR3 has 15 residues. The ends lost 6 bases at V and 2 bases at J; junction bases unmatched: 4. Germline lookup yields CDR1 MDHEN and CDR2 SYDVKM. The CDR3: CASRPTSGAYNEQFF. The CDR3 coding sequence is TGTGCCAGCAGACCCACTAGCGGGGCCTACAATGAGCAGTTCTTC.

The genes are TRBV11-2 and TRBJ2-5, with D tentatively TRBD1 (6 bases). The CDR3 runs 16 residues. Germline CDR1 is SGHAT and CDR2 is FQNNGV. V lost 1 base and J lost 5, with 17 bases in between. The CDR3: CASSLGGRGNGETQYF. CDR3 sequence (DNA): TGTGCCAGCAGCTTAGGGGGCAGGGGAAACGGCGAGACCCAGTACTTC.

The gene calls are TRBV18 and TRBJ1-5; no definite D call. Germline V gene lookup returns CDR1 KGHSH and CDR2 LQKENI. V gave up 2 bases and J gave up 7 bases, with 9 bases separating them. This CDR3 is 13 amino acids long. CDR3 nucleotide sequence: TGTGCCAGCTCACCAAGTGAGCGGCAGCCCCAGCATTTT. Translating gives CASSPSERQPQHF.

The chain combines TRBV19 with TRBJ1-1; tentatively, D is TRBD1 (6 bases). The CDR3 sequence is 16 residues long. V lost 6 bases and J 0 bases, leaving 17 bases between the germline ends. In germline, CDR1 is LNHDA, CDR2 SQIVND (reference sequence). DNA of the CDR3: TGTGCCAGTAGATTACAGGGAAACCTTATGAACACTGAAGCTTTCTTT. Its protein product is CASRLQGNLMNTEAFF.

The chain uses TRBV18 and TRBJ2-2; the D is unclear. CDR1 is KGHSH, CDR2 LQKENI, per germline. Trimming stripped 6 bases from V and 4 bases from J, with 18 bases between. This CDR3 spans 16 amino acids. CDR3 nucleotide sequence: TGTGCCAGCTCCCCAACCAAGACACGAACCACCGGGGAGCTGTTTTTT. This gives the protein CASSPTKTRTTGELFF.

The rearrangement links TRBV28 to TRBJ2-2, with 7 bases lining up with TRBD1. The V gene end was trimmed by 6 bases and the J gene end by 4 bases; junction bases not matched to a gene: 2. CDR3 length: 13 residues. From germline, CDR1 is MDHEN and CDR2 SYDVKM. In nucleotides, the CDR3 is TGTGCCAGCAGCCACAGGGGCACCGGGGAGCTGTTTTTT. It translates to CASSHRGTGELFF.

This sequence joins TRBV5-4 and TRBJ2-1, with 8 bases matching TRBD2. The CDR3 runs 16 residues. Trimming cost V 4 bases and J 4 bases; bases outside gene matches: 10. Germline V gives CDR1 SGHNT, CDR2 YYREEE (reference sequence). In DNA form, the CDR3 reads TGTGCCAGCAGCCGTAAAGCGGGAGCCGGTTACAATGAGCAGTTCTTC. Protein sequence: CASSRKAGAGYNEQFF.

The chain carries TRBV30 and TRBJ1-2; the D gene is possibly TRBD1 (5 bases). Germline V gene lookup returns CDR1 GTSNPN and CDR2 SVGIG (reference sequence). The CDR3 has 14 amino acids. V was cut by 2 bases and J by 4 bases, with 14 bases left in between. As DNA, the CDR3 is TGTGCCTGGAGTACACCGCGACAGTCCTATGGCTACACCTTC. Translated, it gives CAWSTPRQSYGYTF.

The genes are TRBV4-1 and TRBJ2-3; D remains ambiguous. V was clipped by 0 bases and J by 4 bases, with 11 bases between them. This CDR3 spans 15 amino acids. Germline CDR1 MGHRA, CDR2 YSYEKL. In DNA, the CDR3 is TGCGCCAGCAGCCAAGATTGGCCAGGTTCAGATACGCAGTATTTT. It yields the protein CASSQDWPGSDTQYF.

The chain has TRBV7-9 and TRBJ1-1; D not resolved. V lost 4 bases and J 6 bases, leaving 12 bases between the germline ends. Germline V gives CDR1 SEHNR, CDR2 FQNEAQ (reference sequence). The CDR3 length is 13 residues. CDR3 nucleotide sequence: TGTGCCAGCAGCTCAGAATTATCCCCTGAAGCTTTCTTT. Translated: CASSSELSPEAFF.

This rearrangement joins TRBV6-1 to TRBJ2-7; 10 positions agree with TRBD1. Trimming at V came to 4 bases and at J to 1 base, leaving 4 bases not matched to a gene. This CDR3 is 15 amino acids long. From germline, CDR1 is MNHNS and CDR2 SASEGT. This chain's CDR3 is CASSGRTGGSYEQYF. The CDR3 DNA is TGTGCCAGCAGTGGAAGGACAGGGGGTTCCTACGAGCAGTACTTC.